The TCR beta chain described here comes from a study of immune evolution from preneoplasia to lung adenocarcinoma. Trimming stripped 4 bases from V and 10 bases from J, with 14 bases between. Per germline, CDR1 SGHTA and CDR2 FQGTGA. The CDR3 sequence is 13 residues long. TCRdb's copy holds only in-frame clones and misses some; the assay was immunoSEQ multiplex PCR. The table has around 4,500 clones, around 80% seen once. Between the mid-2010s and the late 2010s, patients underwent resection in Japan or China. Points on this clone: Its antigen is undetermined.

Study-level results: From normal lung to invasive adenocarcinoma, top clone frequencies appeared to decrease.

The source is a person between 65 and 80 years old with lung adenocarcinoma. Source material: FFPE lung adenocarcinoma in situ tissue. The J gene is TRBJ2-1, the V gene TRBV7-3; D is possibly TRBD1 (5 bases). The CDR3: CASSSQVRAEQFF. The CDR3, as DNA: TGTGCCAGCAGCTCACAGGTCCGGGCCGAGCAGTTCTTC. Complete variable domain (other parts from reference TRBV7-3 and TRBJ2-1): GAGVSQTPSNKVTEKGKYVELRCDPISGHTALYWYRQSLGQGPEFLIYFQGTGAADDSGLPNDRFFAVRPEGSVSTLKIQRTERGDSAVYLCASSSQVRAEQFFGPGTRLTVL.